The 5 T cell receptor beta chains below all came from one sample that was sequenced in a study of blood T cell repertoires in COVID-19. The protocol was immunoSEQ multiplex PCR, while the TCRdb copy is restricted to in-frame clones and leaves out a portion. The sample includes approximately 75,000 clones, about 89% of them seen just once. The sample comprised peripheral blood. The receptors come from a man aged 55 to 70 with acute or convalescent COVID-19.

The rearrangement joins TRBV5-1 to TRBJ2-3; a weak D match, TRBD2 (6 bases). Germline V lookup: CDR1 SGHRS, CDR2 YFSETQ. The CDR3 extends over 15 amino acids. V was trimmed by 6 bases and J by 1 base, leaving 15 bases between them. Here the CDR3 DNA reads TGCGCCAGCACCCGGGCGGGGTCTCGCACAGATACGCAGTATTTT. Its translation is CASTRAGSRTDTQYF.

The chain uses TRBV29-1 and TRBJ1-1; 11 positions agree with TRBD1. CDR3 length: 14 amino acids. The germline V gene encodes CDR1 SQVTM and CDR2 ANQGSEA. The V and J ends lost 5 bases and 4 bases, in that order; junction bases with no gene match: 6. The CDR3 sequence: CSVRTGGLSTEAFF. For the CDR3, the DNA is TGCAGCGTTCGGACAGGGGGCCTGAGCACTGAAGCTTTCTTT.

This rearrangement joins TRBV19 to TRBJ2-3; 9 nucleotides agree with TRBD2. V shed 3 bases and J 3 bases; nucleotides not matched to a gene: 4. Germline V CDR1 and CDR2: LNHDA, SQIVND (reference sequence). This CDR3 comprises 15 residues. CDR3 region: CASSISGGGTDTQYF. As DNA, the CDR3 is TGTGCCAGTAGTATTAGCGGGGGAGGGACAGATACGCAGTATTTT.

This chain connects TRBV6-5 to TRBJ1-2; the D is unclear. The ends were cut back, 4 bases at V and 8 bases at J, with 17 bases in the middle. This CDR3 contains 14 residues. CDR1 is MNHEY, CDR2 SVGAGI, per germline. The CDR3 sequence: CASSSGGTWWGYTF. For the CDR3, the DNA is TGTGCCAGCAGTTCTGGAGGAACTTGGTGGGGCTACACCTTC.

The chain carries TRBV10-3 and TRBJ1-4; D not certain. Germline CDR1 ENHRY, CDR2 SYGVKD. Trimming pared 2 bases from V and 5 bases from J, leaving 9 bases between. The length of the CDR3 is 14 residues. CDR3 sequence (DNA): TGTGCCATCAGTGAGGAAACATTCAATGAAAAACTGTTTTTT. Translating it yields CAISEETFNEKLFF.